This entry lists 15 T cell receptor beta chains sequenced from one sample in a study of T cells in tuberculosis. The time point is: new active TB diagnosis, blood taken before or within 7 days of starting treatment. Sequencing used immunoSEQ multiplex PCR; TCRdb keeps in-frame clones, though not all of them. The table has some 31,000 clones, less than 95% seen once. This material consisted of PBMCs, taken at tuberculosis diagnosis. These receptors came from an adult with tuberculosis.

The chain carries TRBV11-2 and TRBJ1-1; possibly TRBD1 for D (5 bases). Deletions cut 0 bases from V and 10 bases from J, with 15 bases between. The CDR3 runs 14 residues. The germline gives CDR1 SGHAT, CDR2 FQNNGV. CDR3 sequence reads: CASSLDVLLGGAFF. In DNA form, the CDR3 reads TGTGCCAGCAGCTTAGACGTCTTGCTGGGGGGAGCTTTCTTT.

The chain carries TRBV5-6 and TRBJ2-5; 9 positions match TRBD1. The CDR3 consists of 15 residues. Germline CDR1 SGHDT, CDR2 YYEEEE. The V and J ends lost 0 bases and 1 base, in that order; junction bases with no gene match: 1. The DNA of the CDR3 is TGTGCCAGCAGCTTGGGGGACAGGGCCCAAGAGACCCAGTACTTC. The encoded protein is CASSLGDRAQETQYF.

This rearrangement joins TRBV5-1 to TRBJ2-2; D gene ambiguous. Germline loops: CDR1 SGHRS, CDR2 YFSETQ. The CDR3 loop spans 14 amino acids. Trimming stripped 0 bases from V and 2 bases from J, with 5 bases between. Written as DNA, the CDR3 is TGCGCCAGCAGCTTGGGCGATAACACCGGGGAGCTGTTTTTT. Its translation: CASSLGDNTGELFF.

The CDR3 sequence is CASSQDPRGSYNEQFF. As DNA, the CDR3 is TGCGCCAGCAGCCAAGATCCAAGGGGCTCCTACAATGAGCAGTTCTTC. The chain is built from TRBV4-3 and TRBJ2-1, with D tentatively TRBD1 (5 bases). Trimming removed 0 bases at V and 0 bases at J, with 9 bases between. The CDR3 is 16 amino acids. Germline CDR1 and CDR2: LGHNA and YSLEER.

The chain uses TRBV4-3 and TRBJ1-1; perhaps TRBD1 as D (5 bases). CDR1 and CDR2 (germline): LGHNA, YSLEER. CDR3 size: 15 residues. V lost 1 base and J lost 1, with 10 bases in between. The CDR3 loop is CASSQAPQGNTEAFF. The CDR3 bases are TGCGCCAGCAGCCAAGCCCCCCAGGGGAACACTGAAGCTTTCTTT.

The chain couples TRBV27 to TRBJ1-2; 10 positions match TRBD1. Germline-derived CDR1 and CDR2 are MNHEY and SMNVEV (reference sequence). The CDR3 totals 16 residues. Unmatched junction bases numbered 9, after V lost 4 bases and J lost 4 bases. The DNA of the CDR3 is TGTGCCAGCAGTTGGGGACAGGGGCCTCTATTCTATGGCTACACCTTC. Its protein product is CASSWGQGPLFYGYTF.

The chain employs TRBV12-5 and TRBJ2-2, with a weak D call TRBD1 (6 bases). Germline CDR1 reads LGHNT; CDR2 reads FRNRAP. Trimming pared 6 bases from V and 1 base from J, leaving 12 bases between. The CDR3 consists of 15 residues. CDR3 nucleotide sequence: TGTGCTAGTGGCACTCGGACAGAGAACACCGGGGAGCTGTTTTTT. It translates to CASGTRTENTGELFF.

This chain connects TRBV11-1 to TRBJ2-7; D ambiguous. V was clipped by 4 bases and J by 2 bases, with 3 bases between them. Germline V gives CDR1 SGHAT, CDR2 FQDESV (reference sequence). This CDR3 has 11 residues. The CDR3 nucleotides are TGTGCCAGCAGCTCAACCTACGAGCAGTACTTC. Protein: CASSSTYEQYF. The full variable domain, its missing parts supplied by reference TRBV11-1 and TRBJ2-7, is EAEVAQSPRYKITEKSQAVAFWCDPISGHATLYWYRQILGQGPELLVQFQDESVVDDSQLPKDRFSAERLKGVDSTLKIQPAELGDSAMYLCASSSTYEQYFGPGTRLTVT.

Only a few counts were recorded for this clone. CDR3 coding DNA: TGCAGTGCTAGTGGCAGGGATGGCTACACCTTC. Translating gives CSASGRDGYTF. The chain is built from TRBV20-1 and TRBJ1-2, with D perhaps matching TRBD1 (5 bases). The CDR3 extends over 11 amino acids. Germline CDR1 reads DFQATT; CDR2 reads SNEGSKA (reference sequence). V lost 3 bases, J lost 6 bases, and 8 bases lay in between.

The CDR3 DNA sequence: TGTGCCAGCAGCTACCGGACAGCTGTCTATGGCTACACCTTC. Residues: CASSYRTAVYGYTF. This sequence joins TRBV5-4 and TRBJ1-2, with a weak D call TRBD1 (6 bases). The CDR3 loop spans 14 amino acids. Germline V gives CDR1 SGHNT, CDR2 YYREEE (reference sequence). The V end lost 3 bases, the J end lost 4 bases, and 13 bases lay between the germline ends.

The J gene is TRBJ1-2, the V gene TRBV29-1; 7 bases fit TRBD1. The J segment lost 5 bases and the V segment lost 1 base, leaving 4 bases of the junction unmatched. The CDR3 contains 13 residues. Germline CDR1 is SQVTM and CDR2 is ANQGSEA. The CDR3 DNA is TGCAGCGTTGAAGGACAGGGATCTTATGGCTACACCTTC. As protein: CSVEGQGSYGYTF.

The chain carries TRBV5-6 and TRBJ1-5; no clear D gene. This CDR3 contains 13 residues. CDR1 is SGHDT, CDR2 YYEEEE, per germline. Trimming took 4 bases from V and 6 from J, leaving 11 bases between them. CDR3 amino acids: CASSRGTGQPQHF. Here the CDR3 DNA reads TGTGCCAGCAGCCGGGGAACGGGTCAGCCCCAGCATTTT.

J is TRBJ1-2 and V is TRBV27, with TRBD1 matching over 9 bases. In germline, CDR1 is MNHEY, CDR2 SMNVEV (reference sequence). This CDR3 is built from 13 residues. Trimming at V came to 6 bases and at J to 6 bases, leaving 5 bases not matched to a gene. The CDR3 DNA reads TGTGCCAGCAGGCGGGACAGGGCCAATGGCTACACCTTC. Protein: CASRRDRANGYTF.

V usage is TRBV5-1 and J usage is TRBJ2-3, with 8 bases fitting TRBD2. This CDR3 has 16 amino acids. The germline V gene encodes CDR1 SGHRS and CDR2 YFSETQ. Unmatched junction bases numbered 7, after V lost 4 bases and J lost 0 bases. Here the CDR3 reads CASSMGTSASTDTQYF. CDR3 nucleotide sequence: TGCGCCAGCAGCATGGGGACTAGTGCTAGCACAGATACGCAGTATTTT.

CDR3 DNA sequence: TGCGCCAGCAGCTTGGATTTGGGGAGGGATGAGCAGTTCTTC. It translates to CASSLDLGRDEQFF. V is TRBV5-1 and J is TRBJ2-1, with 7 bases identical to TRBD2. The CDR3 has 14 amino acids. CDR1 and CDR2 (germline): SGHRS, YFSETQ. The V and J ends lost 0 bases and 8 bases, in that order; junction bases with no gene match: 5.